Listed here are 24 T cell receptor beta chains from one sample, sequenced in a study of OX40 agonist ivuxolimab in advanced cancers. The repertoire was sequenced with immunoSEQ multiplex PCR; TCRdb's copy has only in-frame clones and lacks some. There are tens of thousands of clones in the sample; more than 80% occur only once, and about a tenth lies in the top ten. The material was CD4+ or CD8+ T cells sorted from blood, obtained in a trial of the OX40 agonist ivuxolimab. Receptor source: an adult with an advanced solid tumor such as melanoma, head and neck, liver or kidney cancer.

This clone was seen a single time. V and J are TRBV10-3 and TRBJ2-5, with no clear D. Trimming shortened V by 0 bases and J by 4 bases, and 9 bases separated the two germline ends. The germline CDR1 and CDR2 sequences are ENHRY and SYGVKD. The CDR3 extends over 14 amino acids. In DNA form, the CDR3 reads TGTGCCATCAGTGAGTCCCGCGCCGGAGAGACCCAGTACTTC. It translates to CAISESRAGETQYF.

A remark on this clone: Sequence at one end of the junction differs from germline and may be a read error. V is TRBV6-4 and J is TRBJ2-7; D possibly matches TRBD1 or TRBD2 (6 bases each). The V gene's germline CDR1 is MRHNA and CDR2 SNTAGT. The CDR3 loop spans 13 amino acids. This CDR3 is CASRRGVSHEQYF. For the CDR3, the DNA is TGTGCCAGCAGGAGGGGGGTCTCCCACGAGCAGTACTTC.

This clone was seen only a few times. The chain is built from TRBV9 and TRBJ1-1, with D possibly TRBD1 on 5 matching bases. CDR3 length: 14 residues. Trimming stripped 0 bases from V and 4 bases from J, with 10 bases between. Per germline, CDR1 SGDLS and CDR2 YYNGEE. The CDR3 nucleotides read TGTGCCAGCAGCGTAGGTTGGGGGAGCACTGAAGCTTTCTTT. Its protein product is CASSVGWGSTEAFF.

This clone was detected only once. V gene TRBV27 combines with J gene TRBJ1-5; 7 nucleotides line up with TRBD1. The CDR3 runs to 14 residues. The germline CDR1 and CDR2 sequences are MNHEY and SMNVEV (reference sequence). The V segment lost 7 bases and the J segment 2 bases; nucleotides outside the gene matches: 5. CDR3 in amino acids: CASNNRGGNQPQHF. In DNA, the CDR3 is TGTGCCAGCAACAACAGGGGCGGCAATCAGCCCCAGCATTTT.

V and J are TRBV6-6 and TRBJ2-7, with D perhaps matching TRBD1 or TRBD2 (5 bases each). The ends were cut back, 2 bases at V and 0 bases at J, with 11 bases in the middle. The CDR3 is 15 amino acids. Germline V gives CDR1 MNHNY, CDR2 SVGAGI (reference sequence). CDR3: CASSYLAGSSYEQYF. CDR3 coding DNA: TGTGCCAGCAGTTACCTGGCAGGGAGCTCCTACGAGCAGTACTTC.

The chain joins TRBV18 to TRBJ2-7, with D possibly being TRBD1 (6 bases). The CDR3 has 14 residues. Deletions cut 5 bases from V and 3 bases from J, with 14 bases between. CDR1 KGHSH and CDR2 LQKENI come from the germline V gene. CDR3 in amino acids: CASSVETGNYEQYF. In nucleotides, the CDR3 is TGTGCCAGCTCAGTCGAGACAGGCAACTACGAGCAGTACTTC.

The chain is built from TRBV30 and TRBJ2-5, with D perhaps TRBD1 (6 bases). Germline CDR1 and CDR2: GTSNPN and SVGIG (reference sequence). The V end was cut by 2 bases, the J end by 5 bases, with 12 bases between. The CDR3 totals 13 residues. The CDR3 DNA reads TGTGCCTGGAGTCAGACAGGTGTTGAGACCCAGTACTTC. This sequence encodes CAWSQTGVETQYF.

The V and J genes are TRBV30 and TRBJ2-7; 10 bases map to TRBD1. V was clipped by 0 bases and J by 7 bases; unmatched bases: 6. This CDR3 contains 14 residues. Per germline, CDR1 GTSNPN and CDR2 SVGIG (reference sequence). This chain's CDR3 is CAWSVGTGVREQYF. The CDR3 DNA reads TGTGCCTGGAGTGTAGGGACAGGGGTTAGGGAGCAGTACTTC.

The chain employs TRBV30 and TRBJ2-1; TRBD1 aligns across 10 bases. Germline V lookup: CDR1 GTSNPN, CDR2 SVGIG (reference sequence). The CDR3 is made up of 13 amino acids. V gave up 7 bases and J gave up 5 bases; unmatched junction bases: 5. The CDR3 loop is CAYTGTGDNEQFF. In DNA, the CDR3 is TGTGCCTATACCGGGACAGGGGACAATGAGCAGTTCTTC.

This chain links TRBV6-1 with TRBJ2-7, with TRBD1 matching over 7 bases. V lost 5 bases to trimming and J lost 0 bases; unmatched junction nucleotides: 4. From germline, CDR1 is MNHNS and CDR2 SASEGT. This CDR3 contains 14 residues. The CDR3 nucleotides are TGTGCCAGCAGTATCCGGGACAGCTCCTACGAGCAGTACTTC. It translates to CASSIRDSSYEQYF.

The chain employs TRBV7-8 and TRBJ1-1; the D is unclear. This CDR3 is 15 amino acids long. CDR1 and CDR2 (germline): SGHVS, FQNEAQ. V dropped 0 bases and J dropped 4 bases, with 12 bases sitting between them. The CDR3 protein is CASSLARGIGTEAFF. In DNA, the CDR3 is TGTGCCAGCAGCTTAGCGAGAGGAATTGGCACTGAAGCTTTCTTT. Filled out from reference TRBV7-8 and TRBJ1-1, the complete variable domain reads GAGVSQSPRYKVAKRGQDVALRCDPISGHVSLFWYQQALGQGPEFLTYFQNEAQLDKSGLPSDRFFAERPEGSVSTLKIQRTQQEDSAVYLCASSLARGIGTEAFFGQGTRLTVV.

The J gene is TRBJ1-5, the V gene TRBV6-6; unclear D gene. The CDR3 contains 14 residues. V was pared by 4 bases and J by 2 bases, with 9 bases between. Germline V CDR1 and CDR2: MNHNY, SVGAGI (reference sequence). CDR3 protein: CASSFNTGNQPQHF. The DNA of the CDR3 is TGTGCCAGCAGTTTTAATACGGGCAATCAGCCCCAGCATTTT.

The chain combines TRBV6-4 with TRBJ2-7, with 8 bases fitting TRBD1. Unmatched junction bases numbered 6, after V lost 4 bases and J lost 1 base. This CDR3 is built from 15 residues. Germline V gives CDR1 MRHNA, CDR2 SNTAGT. The CDR3 sequence is CASSGTGSESYEQYF. CDR3 nucleotides: TGTGCCAGCAGTGGGACAGGGTCGGAATCCTACGAGCAGTACTTC.

This chain links TRBV9 with TRBJ1-2; D is unclear. The germline V gene has CDR1 SGDLS and CDR2 YYNGEE. Trimming left V 10 bases short and J 8 bases short, with 21 bases between. There are 13 residues in the CDR3. The CDR3 bases are TGTGCCGCCGATGGAGGGCCAATCGTGGGCTACACCTTC. It is translated as CAADGGPIVGYTF.

This clone was observed many times. CDR3 loop: CASSLLVTGSQPQHF. CDR3 sequence (DNA): TGTGCCAGCAGTTTATTGGTGACAGGCTCTCAGCCCCAGCATTTT. V gene TRBV28 combines with J gene TRBJ1-5; TRBD1 might be the D (6 bases). Per the germline V gene, CDR1 is MDHEN and CDR2 is SYDVKM. The CDR3 has 15 residues. Trimming cost V 1 base and J 6 bases, with 13 bases left between them. Looking up the rest from reference TRBV28 and TRBJ1-5 gives the full variable domain: DVKVTQSSRYLVKRTGEKVFLECVQDMDHENMFWYRQDPGLGLRLIYFSYDVKMKEKGDIPEGYSVSREKKERFSLILESASTNQTSMYLCASSLLVTGSQPQHFGDGTRLSIL.

The rearrangement links TRBV19 to TRBJ2-1; 8 bases match TRBD2. This CDR3 is built from 14 residues. The junction had 7 bases not matched to a gene; V was cut back by 10 bases and J by 2 bases. Germline V gene sequence: CDR1 LNHDA, CDR2 SQIVND (reference sequence). DNA of the CDR3: TGTGCCACGCGGCGGGGGGTCCCCTACAATGAGCAGTTCTTC. Residues: CATRRGVPYNEQFF. Filled out from reference TRBV19 and TRBJ2-1, the complete variable domain reads DGGITQSPKYLFRKEGQNVTLSCEQNLNHDAMYWYRQDPGQGLRLIYYSQIVNDFQKGDIAEGYSVSREKKESFPLTVTSAQKNPTAFYLCATRRGVPYNEQFFGPGTRLTVL.

J is TRBJ1-1 and V is TRBV5-1, with D tentatively TRBD1 (5 bases). The germline V and J ends were trimmed by 6 bases and 1 base, with 13 bases remaining between them. Per germline, CDR1 SGHRS and CDR2 YFSETQ. This CDR3 contains 14 residues. Here the CDR3 DNA reads TGCGCCAGCACATCCGGGACCCCGAACACTGAAGCTTTCTTT. It encodes CASTSGTPNTEAFF.

J is TRBJ1-2 and V is TRBV6-6; possibly TRBD1 for D (6 bases). V lost 6 bases, J lost 4 bases, and 21 bases lay in between. This CDR3 comprises 16 residues. Germline assignment: CDR1 MNHNY and CDR2 SVGAGI (reference sequence). CDR3 protein: CASSQGQSRPFYGYTF. The DNA of the CDR3 is TGTGCCAGCAGCCAAGGACAGAGTAGACCATTCTATGGCTACACCTTC.

The chain employs TRBV19 and TRBJ2-7; D is uncertain. Trimming left V 7 bases short and J 7 bases short, with 20 bases between. This CDR3 contains 14 residues. The germline gives CDR1 LNHDA, CDR2 SQIVND (reference sequence). CDR3 coding DNA: TGTGCCAGTACCAAGAGTAAGGAATCGAGGGAGCAGTACTTC. Translating gives CASTKSKESREQYF.

The chain combines TRBV27 with TRBJ2-3; 8 nucleotides align to TRBD2. Trimming at V came to 7 bases and at J to 5 bases, leaving 8 bases not matched to a gene. The CDR3 totals 14 residues. Germline values: CDR1 MNHEY, CDR2 SMNVEV (reference sequence). The DNA of the CDR3 is TGTGCCAGCAACGAGCGGGAGCTGGGAGATACGCAGTATTTT. This translates into CASNERELGDTQYF.

The chain recombines TRBV28 with TRBJ1-6, with 9 bases aligning to TRBD1. V gave up 10 bases and J gave up 7 bases; unmatched junction bases: 8. Germline V gives CDR1 MDHEN, CDR2 SYDVKM. This CDR3 is 14 amino acids long. CDR3 nucleotides: TGTGCCATTCCGGGACAGGGTGAAAATTCACCCCTCCACTTT. It codes for CAIPGQGENSPLHF.

This clone was seen only once. The chain is built from TRBV7-2 and TRBJ2-1; 8 positions match TRBD2. The V and J ends lost 1 base and 7 bases, in that order; junction bases with no gene match: 9. The CDR3 spans 16 residues. The germline V gene has CDR1 SGHTA and CDR2 FQGNSA. CDR3 in amino acids: CASSLGGAGGWNEQFF. In DNA form, the CDR3 reads TGTGCCAGCAGCTTAGGAGGGGCGGGAGGATGGAATGAGCAGTTCTTC.

V usage is TRBV7-9 and J usage is TRBJ2-5, with 9 bases lining up with TRBD1. V gave up 5 bases and J gave up 5 bases; unmatched junction bases: 12. The germline CDR1 and CDR2 sequences are SEHNR and FQNEAQ (reference sequence). This CDR3 comprises 16 residues. CDR3 DNA: TGTGCCAGCAGCCCGGGACAGGGCTTTCCTGAGGAGACCCAGTACTTC. It translates to CASSPGQGFPEETQYF.

This clone was counted once. The V gene is TRBV29-1, the J gene TRBJ2-1; D remains ambiguous. Germline assignment: CDR1 SQVTM and CDR2 ANQGSEA. The CDR3 covers 13 residues. V was pared by 5 bases and J by 0 bases, with 8 bases between. The CDR3 loop reads CSVIASSYNEQFF. In DNA form, the CDR3 reads TGCAGCGTTATCGCGAGCTCCTACAATGAGCAGTTCTTC.